Included here is one TCR beta chain sequence, with context. Its matching antigen is unknown. This specimen comes from a study of T-cell memory formation after mild COVID-19. Background on the study: TCR clustering was largely donor specific.

CDR3 length equals 16 residues. With 4 bases removed from V and 0 bases from J, the gap between germline ends came to 15 bases. Overall study results and limits: Clones shrinking from day 15 to 85 showed even CD4/CD8 mixes; later expanders tilted CD4+. Researchers report contracting CD4+ clones mostly in CM and EM, with CD8+ clones in EMRA. Some responding clones appeared in pre-infection memory, suggesting cross-reactive memory joined.

TCRdb analysed the 5' RACE reads with MiXCR anew, one entry per CDR3 protein. This sample has tens of thousands of distinct CDR3 sequences; around 27% occur once, and the top ten carry roughly 39%. The rearrangement uses TRBV12-3 or TRBV12-4 and TRBJ1-1; TRBD1 is a possible D gene (6 bases). The receptor was derived from a man in his late teens or twenties who had mild COVID-19 (a few samples of this study predate the infection). Cell type and time point are not known. The source material was PBMCs or a T cell subset sorted from them (not recorded which). CDR3 bases: TGTGCCAGCAGTTCCCCGGACAGTCCCATGAACACTGAAGCTTTCTTT. It encodes CASSSPDSPMNTEAFF.